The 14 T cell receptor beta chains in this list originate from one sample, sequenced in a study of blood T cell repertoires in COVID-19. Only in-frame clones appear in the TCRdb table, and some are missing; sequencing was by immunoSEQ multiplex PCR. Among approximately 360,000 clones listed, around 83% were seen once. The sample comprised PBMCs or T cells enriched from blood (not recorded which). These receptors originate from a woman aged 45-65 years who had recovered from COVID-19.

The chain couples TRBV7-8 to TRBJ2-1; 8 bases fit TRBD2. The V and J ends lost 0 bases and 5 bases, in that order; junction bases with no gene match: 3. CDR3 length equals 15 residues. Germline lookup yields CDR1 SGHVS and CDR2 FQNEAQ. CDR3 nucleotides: TGTGCCAGCAGCTTAGCGGCGGGAGGAAACAATGAGCAGTTCTTC. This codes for CASSLAAGGNNEQFF.

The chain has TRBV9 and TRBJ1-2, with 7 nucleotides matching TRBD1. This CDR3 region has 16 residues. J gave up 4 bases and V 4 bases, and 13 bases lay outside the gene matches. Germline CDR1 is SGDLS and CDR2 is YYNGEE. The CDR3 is CASSSPGEAGGYGYTF. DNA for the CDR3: TGTGCCAGCAGCTCTCCCGGTGAGGCAGGGGGCTATGGCTACACCTTC.

The CDR3 coding sequence is TGTGCCAGCAGCCGGGGGGGCGGACGGGCCAAAAACATTCAGTACTTC. As protein: CASSRGGGRAKNIQYF. This chain joins TRBV3-1 (or the pseudogene TRBV3-2) and TRBJ2-4; D may be TRBD2 (7 bases). Trimming took 4 bases from V and 1 from J, leaving 14 bases between them. The CDR3 has 16 amino acids. Germline V gives CDR1 LGHDT, CDR2 YNNKEL (reference sequence).

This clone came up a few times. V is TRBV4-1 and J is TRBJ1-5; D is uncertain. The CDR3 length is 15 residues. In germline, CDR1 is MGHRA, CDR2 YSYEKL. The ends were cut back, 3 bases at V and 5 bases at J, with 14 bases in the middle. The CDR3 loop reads CASSQELDTDQPQHF. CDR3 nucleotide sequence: TGCGCCAGCAGCCAGGAACTTGACACCGATCAGCCCCAGCATTTT.

As DNA, the CDR3 is TGTGCCAGCAGCTTGTCAGCAGGGATTGGGATTAACTATGGCTACACCTTC. As protein: CASSLSAGIGINYGYTF. The chain employs TRBV5-6 and TRBJ1-2, with D perhaps TRBD1 (5 bases). In germline, CDR1 is SGHDT, CDR2 YYEEEE. There are 17 residues in the CDR3. Trimming removed 1 base from V and 1 base from J, with 17 bases in between. The full variable domain, its missing parts supplied by reference TRBV5-6 and TRBJ1-2, is DAGVTQSPTHLIKTRGQQVTLRCSPKSGHDTVSWYQQALGQGPQFIFQYYEEEERQRGNFPDRFSGHQFPNYSSELNVNALLLGDSALYLCASSLSAGIGINYGYTFGSGTRLTVV.

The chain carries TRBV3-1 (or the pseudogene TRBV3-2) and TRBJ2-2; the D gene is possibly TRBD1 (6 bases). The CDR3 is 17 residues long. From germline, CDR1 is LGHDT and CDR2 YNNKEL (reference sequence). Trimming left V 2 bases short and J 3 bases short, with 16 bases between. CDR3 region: CASSQPLDRFDTGELFF. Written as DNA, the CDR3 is TGTGCCAGCAGCCAACCCCTAGACAGGTTCGACACCGGGGAGCTGTTTTTT.

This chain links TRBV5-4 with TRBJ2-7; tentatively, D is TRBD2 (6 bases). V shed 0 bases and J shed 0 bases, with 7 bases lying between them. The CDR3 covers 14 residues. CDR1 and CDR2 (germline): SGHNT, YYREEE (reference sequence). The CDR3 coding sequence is TGTGCCAGCAGCTTGGTCGGGAGCTCCTACGAGCAGTACTTC. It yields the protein CASSLVGSSYEQYF.

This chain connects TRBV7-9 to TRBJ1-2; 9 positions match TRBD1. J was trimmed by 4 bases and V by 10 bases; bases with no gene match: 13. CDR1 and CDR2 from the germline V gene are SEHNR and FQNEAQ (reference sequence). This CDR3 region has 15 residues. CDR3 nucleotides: TGTGCCACCCTCGTAGGACAGGGGTCCATCTATGGCTACACCTTC. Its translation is CATLVGQGSIYGYTF. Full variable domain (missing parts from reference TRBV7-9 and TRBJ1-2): DTGVSQNPRHKITKRGQNVTFRCDPISEHNRLYWYRQTLGQGPEFLTYFQNEAQLEKSRLLSDRFSAERPKGSFSTLEIQRTEQGDSAMYLCATLVGQGSIYGYTFGSGTRLTVV.

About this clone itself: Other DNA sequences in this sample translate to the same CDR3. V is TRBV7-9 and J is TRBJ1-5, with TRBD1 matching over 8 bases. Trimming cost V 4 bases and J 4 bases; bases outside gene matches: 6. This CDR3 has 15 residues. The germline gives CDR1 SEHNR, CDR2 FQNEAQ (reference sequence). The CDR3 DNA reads TGTGCCAGCAGCTGGGGGACAGGAAGTAATCAGCCCCAGCATTTT. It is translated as CASSWGTGSNQPQHF.

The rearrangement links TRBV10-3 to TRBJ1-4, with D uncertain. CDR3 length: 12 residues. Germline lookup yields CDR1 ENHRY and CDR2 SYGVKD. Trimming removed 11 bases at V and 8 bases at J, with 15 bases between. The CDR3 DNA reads TGTGCCGCTTCGAGCGAGTCGGAAAAACTGTTTTTT. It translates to CAASSESEKLFF.

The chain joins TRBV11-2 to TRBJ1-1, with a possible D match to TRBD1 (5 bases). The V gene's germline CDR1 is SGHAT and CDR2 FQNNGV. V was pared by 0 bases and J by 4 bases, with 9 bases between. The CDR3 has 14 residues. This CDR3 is CASSLDLRGTEAFF. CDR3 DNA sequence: TGTGCCAGCAGCTTAGATTTAAGGGGCACTGAAGCTTTCTTT.

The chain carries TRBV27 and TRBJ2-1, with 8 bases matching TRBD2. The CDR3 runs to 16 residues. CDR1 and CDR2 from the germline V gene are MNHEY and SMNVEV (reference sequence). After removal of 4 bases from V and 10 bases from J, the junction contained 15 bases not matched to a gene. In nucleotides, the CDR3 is TGTGCCAGCAGTTCAGGCCGGCCCGGCGGGGGGACAGAGCAGTTCTTC. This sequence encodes CASSSGRPGGGTEQFF.

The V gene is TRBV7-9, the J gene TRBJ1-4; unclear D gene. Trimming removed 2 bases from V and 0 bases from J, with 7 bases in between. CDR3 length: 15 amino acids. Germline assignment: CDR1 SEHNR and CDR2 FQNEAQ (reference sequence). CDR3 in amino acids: CASSLLSATNEKLFF. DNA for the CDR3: TGTGCCAGCAGCTTACTGAGTGCAACTAATGAAAAACTGTTTTTT.

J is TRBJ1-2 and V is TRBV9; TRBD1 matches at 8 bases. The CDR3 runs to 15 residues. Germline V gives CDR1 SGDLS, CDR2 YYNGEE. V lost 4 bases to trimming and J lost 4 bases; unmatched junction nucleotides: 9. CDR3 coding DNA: TGTGCCAGCAGCCCCAGGACAGGGCTGCCCTATGGCTACACCTTC. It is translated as CASSPRTGLPYGYTF.